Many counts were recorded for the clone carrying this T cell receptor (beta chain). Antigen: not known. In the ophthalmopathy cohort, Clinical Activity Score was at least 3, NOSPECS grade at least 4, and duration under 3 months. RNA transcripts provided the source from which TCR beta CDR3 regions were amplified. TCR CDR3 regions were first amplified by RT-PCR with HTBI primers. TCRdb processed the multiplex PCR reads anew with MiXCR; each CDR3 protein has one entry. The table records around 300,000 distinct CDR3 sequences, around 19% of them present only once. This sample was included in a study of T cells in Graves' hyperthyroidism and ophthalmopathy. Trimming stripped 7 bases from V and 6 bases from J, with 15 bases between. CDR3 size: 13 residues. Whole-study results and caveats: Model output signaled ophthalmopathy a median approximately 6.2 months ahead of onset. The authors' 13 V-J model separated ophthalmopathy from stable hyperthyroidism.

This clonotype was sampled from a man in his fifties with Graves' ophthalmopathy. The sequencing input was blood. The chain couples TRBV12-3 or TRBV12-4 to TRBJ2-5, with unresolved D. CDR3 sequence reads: CASTFRTEKTQYF. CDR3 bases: TGTGCCAGCACCTTCCGAACAGAAAAGACCCAGTACTTC.